Listed here are 13 T cell receptor beta chains from one sample, sequenced in a study of siplizumab effects on memory and regulatory T cells (dated by TCRdb to the late 2010s). Receptors were amplified or captured by the immunoSEQ multiplex PCR assay. TCRdb re-hosts the immuneACCESS table, in-frame sequences only. Its copies lack some clones; in the studies checked, an unresolved V gene accounts for under half of them, and the cause for the rest is not known. Present in this sample are approximately 100,000 clones, about 95% of which were seen just once. The biggest ten clones account for 0.55% to 0.65% of the sample. The sequenced sample was Tregs sorted from blood. These TCRs come from a human donor in good health.

The rearrangement uses TRBV5-1 and TRBJ2-7; D possibly corresponds to TRBD2 (6 bases). V was shortened by 5 bases and J by 4 bases, with 19 bases between the two germline ends. The germline V gene encodes CDR1 SGHRS and CDR2 YFSETQ. CDR3 length: 15 amino acids. The CDR3 sequence is CASRRTSRNVYEQYF. As DNA, the CDR3 is TGCGCCAGCAGGAGAACTAGCCGGAACGTATACGAGCAGTACTTC.

This clone was observed once. The chain combines TRBV7-9 with TRBJ1-1, with D possibly being TRBD1 (6 bases). Germline V gene sequence: CDR1 SEHNR, CDR2 FQNEAQ (reference sequence). Trimming stripped 2 bases from V and 4 bases from J, with 11 bases between. The CDR3 loop spans 14 amino acids. CDR3 loop: CASSLRGGSTEAFF. The CDR3 bases are TGTGCCAGCAGCTTAAGAGGGGGTAGCACTGAAGCTTTCTTT.

The chain employs TRBV4-2 and TRBJ2-7; 8 nucleotides match TRBD2. After removal of 1 base from V and 6 bases from J, the junction contained 17 bases not matched to a gene. This CDR3 comprises 18 residues. The germline gives CDR1 LGHNA, CDR2 YNFKEQ. The DNA of the CDR3 is TGTGCCAGCAGCCAAGTTCGGGGGAACCCGGGGACTAGGATCGAGCAGTACTTC. As protein: CASSQVRGNPGTRIEQYF.

V gene TRBV5-1 combines with J gene TRBJ2-7; D possibly uses TRBD1 or TRBD2 (5 bases each). Germline CDR1 SGHRS, CDR2 YFSETQ. Trimming shortened V by 4 bases and J by 7 bases, and 18 bases separated the two germline ends. The CDR3 runs to 14 residues. The CDR3 region has the DNA TGCGCCAGCAGCCCCCCTTTGGGGACGAGGGAGCAGTACTTC. Protein product: CASSPPLGTREQYF.

V is TRBV28 and J is TRBJ1-1; D call uncertain. The V and J ends lost 5 bases and 11 bases respectively, with 18 bases between them. This CDR3 region has 13 residues. CDR1 and CDR2 from the germline V gene are MDHEN and SYDVKM. The CDR3 loop reads CASSAPKVKWAFF. The DNA of the CDR3 is TGTGCCAGCAGTGCGCCGAAAGTCAAGTGGGCTTTCTTT. Full variable domain (outside the CDR3, taken from reference TRBV28 and TRBJ1-1): DVKVTQSSRYLVKRTGEKVFLECVQDMDHENMFWYRQDPGLGLRLIYFSYDVKMKEKGDIPEGYSVSREKKERFSLILESASTNQTSMYLCASSAPKVKWAFFGQGTRLTVV.

CDR3 sequence: CASIRQGALADTQYF. The CDR3 nucleotides read TGTGCCAGCATAAGACAGGGGGCATTAGCAGATACGCAGTATTTT. The V and J genes are TRBV28 and TRBJ2-3; 10 nucleotides agree with TRBD1. The germline gives CDR1 MDHEN, CDR2 SYDVKM. There are 15 residues in the CDR3. The junction had 8 bases not matched to a gene; V was cut back by 7 bases and J by 4 bases.

This chain joins TRBV6-6 and TRBJ2-2; D gene uncertain. Per the germline V gene, CDR1 is MNHNY and CDR2 is SVGAGI (reference sequence). The CDR3 loop spans 15 amino acids. V shed 4 bases and J shed 4 bases, with 13 bases lying between them. CDR3 protein: CASSSLGYGTGELFF. In DNA form, the CDR3 reads TGTGCCAGCAGTTCCCTAGGGTATGGCACCGGGGAGCTGTTTTTT.

This rearrangement joins TRBV27 to TRBJ1-2; 10 bases fit TRBD1. The length of the CDR3 is 14 residues. The J segment lost 6 bases and the V segment lost 5 bases, leaving 6 bases of the junction unmatched. Looked up from germline, CDR1 is MNHEY and CDR2 is SMNVEV (reference sequence). The CDR3 protein is CASSPLGTGDGYTF. Written as DNA, the CDR3 is TGTGCCAGCAGTCCCCTCGGGACAGGGGATGGCTACACCTTC.

The CDR3 bases are TGTGCCAGCCGGGCGATCGGGACAGGGGGAAACTATGGCTACACCTTC. This sequence encodes CASRAIGTGGNYGYTF. The chain employs TRBV27 and TRBJ1-2; 11 nucleotides align to TRBD1. The V and J ends lost 8 bases and 2 bases, in that order; junction bases with no gene match: 10. Germline values: CDR1 MNHEY, CDR2 SMNVEV (reference sequence). The CDR3 has 16 residues.

CDR3 nucleotide sequence: TGTGCCACCACGCGAGGGGTGTGGGCCAATGAGCAGTTCTTC. As protein: CATTRGVWANEQFF. The chain couples TRBV6-6 to TRBJ2-1, with D perhaps being TRBD1 or TRBD2 (5 bases each). Germline V lookup: CDR1 MNHNY, CDR2 SVGAGI (reference sequence). With 10 bases removed from V and 6 bases from J, the gap between germline ends came to 19 bases. The CDR3 spans 14 residues.

The chain recombines TRBV6-6 with TRBJ2-1, with TRBD2 matching 14 bases. The CDR3 contains 15 residues. V trimming: 5 bases; J trimming: 6 bases; junction bases outside the gene matches: 3. Per the germline V gene, CDR1 is MNHNY and CDR2 is SVGAGI (reference sequence). CDR3 residues: CASSPTSGRANEQFF. The CDR3 DNA is TGTGCCAGCAGTCCGACTAGCGGGAGGGCCAATGAGCAGTTCTTC.

The table lists this clone with a count of one. J is TRBJ2-2 and V is TRBV19; the D gene is possibly TRBD2 (5 bases). Trimming removed 1 base from V and 3 bases from J, with 6 bases in between. Germline CDR1 LNHDA, CDR2 SQIVND (reference sequence). The CDR3 is 14 amino acids. CDR3 loop: CASSIALDTGELFF. CDR3 DNA: TGTGCCAGTAGTATAGCACTAGACACCGGGGAGCTGTTTTTT.

The chain uses TRBV9 and TRBJ2-2; D gene unclear. Germline CDR1 reads SGDLS; CDR2 reads YYNGEE. The CDR3 spans 14 residues. Trimming pared 4 bases from V and 0 bases from J, leaving 7 bases between. CDR3 in amino acids: CASSLVSNTGELFF. The DNA for the CDR3 is TGTGCCAGCAGCTTGGTCTCGAACACCGGGGAGCTGTTTTTT.